The table lists the clone carrying this T cell receptor (beta chain) with a count of one. Repertoires were generated with immunoSEQ multiplex PCR, while TCRdb's copy carries only in-frame clones and drops some. The top ten clones hold around 0.5% of a sample with under 200,000 clones, around nine tenths of them seen once. Seattle participants joined during active infection and were tracked over time. The entry originates in a study of blood T cell repertoires in COVID-19. Trimming took 4 bases from V and 6 from J, leaving 21 bases between them. The length of the CDR3 is 16 residues. Germline-derived CDR1 and CDR2 are SGHNT and YYREEE (reference sequence).

The origin of this receptor is a man aged 55 to 69 with COVID-19, enrolled during active disease. V and J are TRBV5-4 and TRBJ2-3, with D perhaps matching TRBD1 (7 bases). Sample: peripheral blood. The CDR3: CASSPRGTDEPDTQYF. The CDR3 nucleotides are TGTGCCAGCAGCCCCCGGGGGACAGACGAGCCTGATACGCAGTATTTT.